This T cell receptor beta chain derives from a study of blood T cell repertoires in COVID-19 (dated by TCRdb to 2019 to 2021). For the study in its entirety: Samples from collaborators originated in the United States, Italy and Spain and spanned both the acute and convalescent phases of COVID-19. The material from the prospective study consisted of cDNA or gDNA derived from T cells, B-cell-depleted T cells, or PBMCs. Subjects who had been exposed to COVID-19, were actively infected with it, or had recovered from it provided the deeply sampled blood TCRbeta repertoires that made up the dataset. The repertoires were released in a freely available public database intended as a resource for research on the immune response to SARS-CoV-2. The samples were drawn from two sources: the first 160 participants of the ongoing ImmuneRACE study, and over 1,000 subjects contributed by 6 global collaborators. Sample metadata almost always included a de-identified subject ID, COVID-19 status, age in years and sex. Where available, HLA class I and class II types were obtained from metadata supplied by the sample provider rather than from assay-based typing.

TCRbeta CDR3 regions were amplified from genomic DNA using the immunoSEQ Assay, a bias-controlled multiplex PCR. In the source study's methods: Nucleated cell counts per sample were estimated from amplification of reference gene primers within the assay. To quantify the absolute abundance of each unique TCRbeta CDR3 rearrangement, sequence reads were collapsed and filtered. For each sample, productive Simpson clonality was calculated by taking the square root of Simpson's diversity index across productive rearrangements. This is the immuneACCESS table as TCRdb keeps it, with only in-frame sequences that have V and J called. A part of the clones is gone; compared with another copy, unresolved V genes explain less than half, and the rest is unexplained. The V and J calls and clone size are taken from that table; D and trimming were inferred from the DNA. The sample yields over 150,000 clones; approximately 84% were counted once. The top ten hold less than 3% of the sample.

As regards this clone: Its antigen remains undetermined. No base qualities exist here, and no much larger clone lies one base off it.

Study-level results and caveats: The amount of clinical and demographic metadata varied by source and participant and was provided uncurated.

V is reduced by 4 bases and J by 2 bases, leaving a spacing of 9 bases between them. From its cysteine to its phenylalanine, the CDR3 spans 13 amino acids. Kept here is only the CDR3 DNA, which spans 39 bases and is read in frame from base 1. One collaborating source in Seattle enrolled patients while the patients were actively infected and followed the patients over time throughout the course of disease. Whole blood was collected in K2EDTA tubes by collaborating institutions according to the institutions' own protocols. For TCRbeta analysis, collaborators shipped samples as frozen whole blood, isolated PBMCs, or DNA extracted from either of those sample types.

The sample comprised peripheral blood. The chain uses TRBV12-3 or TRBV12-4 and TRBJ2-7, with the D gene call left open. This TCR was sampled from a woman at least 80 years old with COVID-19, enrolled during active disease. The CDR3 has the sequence CASSSFRAYEQYF. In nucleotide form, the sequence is TGTGCCAGCAGTTCGTTCCGAGCCTACGAGCAGTACTTC.